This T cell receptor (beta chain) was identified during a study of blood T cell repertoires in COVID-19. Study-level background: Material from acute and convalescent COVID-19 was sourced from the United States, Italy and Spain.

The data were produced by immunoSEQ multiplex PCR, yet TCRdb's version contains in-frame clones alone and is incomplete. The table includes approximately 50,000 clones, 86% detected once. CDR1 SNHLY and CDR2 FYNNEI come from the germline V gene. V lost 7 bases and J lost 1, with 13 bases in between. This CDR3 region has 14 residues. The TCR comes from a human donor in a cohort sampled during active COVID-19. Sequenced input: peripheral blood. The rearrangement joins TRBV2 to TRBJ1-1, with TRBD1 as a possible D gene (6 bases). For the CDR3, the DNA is TGTGCCAGCAACATCGGACAGAAGAACACTGAAGCTTTCTTT. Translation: CASNIGQKNTEAFF. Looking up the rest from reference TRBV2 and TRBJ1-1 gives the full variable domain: EPEVTQTPSHQVTQMGQEVILRCVPISNHLYFYWYRQILGQKVEFLVSFYNNEISEKSEIFDDQFSVERPDGSNFTLKIRSTKLEDSAMYFCASNIGQKNTEAFFGQGTRLTVV.